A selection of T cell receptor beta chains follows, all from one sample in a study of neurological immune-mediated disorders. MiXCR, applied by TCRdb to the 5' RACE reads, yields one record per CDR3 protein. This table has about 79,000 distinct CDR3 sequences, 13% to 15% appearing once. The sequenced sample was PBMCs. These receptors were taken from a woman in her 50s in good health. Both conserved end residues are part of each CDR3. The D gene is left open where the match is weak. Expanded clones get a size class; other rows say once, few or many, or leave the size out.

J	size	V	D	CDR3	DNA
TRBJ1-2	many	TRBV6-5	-	CASRATQLHYGYTF	TGTGCCAGCAGGGCGACACAGCTCCACTATGGCTACACCTTC
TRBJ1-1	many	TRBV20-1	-	CSARDPVLGNTEAFF	TGCAGTGCTAGAGATCCCGTTTTGGGAAACACTGAAGCTTTCTTT
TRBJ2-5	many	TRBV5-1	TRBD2	CASSSLGLAAGETQYF	TGCGCCAGCAGCTCCCTGGGACTAGCGGCCGGGGAGACCCAGTACTTC
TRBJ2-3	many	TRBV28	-	CASSSSAAGLGPTDTQYF	TGTGCCAGCAGTTCCTCTGCCGCAGGGCTGGGGCCCACAGATACGCAGTATTTT
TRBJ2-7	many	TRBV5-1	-	CASTGTQGSHEQYF	TGCGCAAGCACCGGGACCCAGGGGAGCCACGAGCAGTACTTC
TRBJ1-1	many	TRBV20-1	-	CSASLGGTLNTEAFF	TGCAGTGCTAGTTTGGGGGGGACCCTGAACACTGAAGCTTTCTTT
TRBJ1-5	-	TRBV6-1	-	CASSEEVVQTQHF	TGTGCCAGCAGTGAAGAGGTAGTTCAGACCCAGCATTTT
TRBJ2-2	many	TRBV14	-	CASSPLRDLNTGELFF	TGTGCCAGCAGCCCTCTCAGGGATCTCAACACCGGGGAGCTGTTTTTT
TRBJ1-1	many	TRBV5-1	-	CASSLRTGQNTEAFF	TGCGCCAGCAGCTTACGGACGGGACAGAACACTGAAGCTTTCTTT
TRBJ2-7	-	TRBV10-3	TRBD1	CSTSDSGTGFSYEQYF	TGTTCCACCAGTGACTCCGGGACAGGGTTCTCCTACGAGCAGTACTTC
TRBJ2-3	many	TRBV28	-	CASSSPPAVTDTQYF	TGTGCCAGCAGTTCTCCGCCGGCGGTAACAGATACGCAGTATTTT
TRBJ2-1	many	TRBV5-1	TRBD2	CASTVGGATYNEQFF	TGCGCCAGCACCGTCGGGGGGGCAACTTACAATGAGCAGTTCTTC
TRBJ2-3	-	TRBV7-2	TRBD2	CASSLSGGADTQYF	TGTGCCAGCAGCCTAAGCGGGGGGGCAGATACGCAGTATTTT
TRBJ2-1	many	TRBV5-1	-	CASSLRSGVSYNEQFF	TGCGCCAGCAGCTTGAGGTCAGGGGTCTCCTACAATGAGCAGTTCTTC
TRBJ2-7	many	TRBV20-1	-	CSARDLRVSSVKDEQYF	TGCAGTGCTAGAGACCTACGAGTGAGTAGCGTAAAGGACGAGCAGTACTTC
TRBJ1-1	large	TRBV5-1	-	CASSLDVGTGTEAFF	TGCGCCAGCAGCTTGGACGTGGGGACGGGCACTGAAGCTTTCTTT